This TCR beta chain was retrieved from a study of cytomegalovirus exposure and HLA in healthy donors. With respect to this clone: Its specificity is not known.

Study-wide points: Owing to their indistinguishability, certain V segments, notably TRBV6-2 and TRBV6-3, were excluded.

The CDR3 contains 15 residues. Germline assignment: CDR1 MNHEY and CDR2 SVGAGI. The V segment lost 6 bases and the J segment 2 bases; nucleotides outside the gene matches: 7. PCR was performed using 60 Vbeta and 13 Jbeta primers. Source study methods: Roughly 10 million shared chains were among approximately 80 million unique TCR beta chains counted in a later analysis. Assay used: immunoSEQ multiplex PCR; TCRdb lists only in-frame clones, some missing. V, J and clone size are taken as reported in that table, and D and trimming were inferred from the DNA itself. The ten top clones account for 3.5% to 4%, within a sample of roughly 72,000 clones.

The sequence was obtained from a man between 18 and 35 years old in good health and CMV-seropositive. What was sequenced was PBMCs. The rearrangement joins TRBV6-5 to TRBJ1-5, with TRBD1 matching 7 bases. The CDR3 DNA reads as TGTGCCAGCAGCCCCGACAGGGACGGCAATCAGCCCCAGCATTTT. This codes for CASSPDRDGNQPQHF.